This TCR beta chain was found in a study of T cells in Graves' hyperthyroidism and ophthalmopathy. Study context: Staff took peripheral blood when the initial diagnosis was made, before any treatment began. General observations from the study: For ophthalmopathy, model prediction preceded onset by a median about six months. Most thyroid clonotypes with frequency above 0.001 were detected in blood.

This clonotype was recorded at least ten times. The target antigen is unknown. Authors of the study amplified TCR beta CDR3 regions from RNA transcripts. Initially, a first-round RT-PCR of the TCR CDR3 employed the HTBI primer set. TCRdb fed the multiplex PCR reads into MiXCR, producing one record per CDR3 protein. The data contain about 560,000 distinct CDR3 sequences, over 15% of them seen just once; the ten biggest clones take up under 20%. V shed 5 bases and J shed 0 bases, with 10 bases lying between them. The CDR3 sequence is 14 residues long. Germline values: CDR1 SGHAT, CDR2 FQDESV (reference sequence).

The material sequenced was blood. V gene TRBV11-1 combines with J gene TRBJ1-1, with unresolved D. This sequence originates from a woman aged 18 to 35 with Graves' hyperthyroidism. The DNA of the CDR3 is TGTGCCAGCAGCGGGGAGTCCATGAACACTGAAGCTTTCTTT. It encodes CASSGESMNTEAFF.